A selection of T cell receptor beta chains follows, all from one sample in a study of CD8 T cells in ankylosing spondylitis. One entry per CDR3 protein results from TCRdb running MiXCR on the 5' RACE reads. In the table there are fewer than 500,000 distinct CDR3 sequences, 20% to 30% of which are singletons. Sequencing used blood, either unsorted or a sorted T cell fraction (not recorded which). Receptors originate from a male donor with ankylosing spondylitis. Each CDR3 is given without its conserved first and last residue.

j_call | v_call | cdr3_aa
TRBJ1-4 | TRBV2 | ASSGERGKLF
TRBJ2-7 | TRBV6-1 | ASSANIQQTYEQY
TRBJ2-4 | TRBV5-6 | ASSLIGLAKNIQY
TRBJ2-1 | TRBV12-3/TRBV12-4 | ASSSAGTKDEQF
TRBJ2-5 | TRBV20-1 | SARTGLETQY
TRBJ2-5 | TRBV4-1 | ASSQERWEETQY
TRBJ1-2 | TRBV11-2 | ASSSPRHYGYT
TRBJ2-2 | TRBV20-1 | SAVRSAGRTGELF
TRBJ2-7 | TRBV7-7 | ASSPRDRENYEQY
TRBJ2-1 | TRBV20-1 | SARDPRLAGEDEQF
TRBJ1-5 | TRBV7-2 | ASSKDGDFNQPQH
TRBJ2-7 | TRBV30 | AWNEDSYEQY
TRBJ1-2 | TRBV12-3/TRBV12-4 | ASSLTGGAYGYT
TRBJ2-1 | TRBV2 | ASTPLLTNEQF
TRBJ2-7 | TRBV7-6 | ASSEGRDEQY
TRBJ2-1 | TRBV20-1 | SARDRGGVTYNEQF
TRBJ2-5 | TRBV20-1 | SALDSSGETQY
TRBJ2-2 | TRBV5-1 | ASSGPSGRAHTGELF
TRBJ2-2 | TRBV4-1 | ASSQVGRGEVGELF
TRBJ2-1 | TRBV5-1 | ASSFLPGQGNNEQF
TRBJ2-3 | TRBV7-2 | ASSISGTEADTQY
TRBJ1-2 | TRBV7-9 | ASLRGDPNYGYT
TRBJ2-1 | TRBV11-2 | ASSHMGRDNEQF
TRBJ2-7 | TRBV12-3/TRBV12-4 | ASSLQQGRFEQY
TRBJ2-7 | TRBV20-1 | SAKTDSYEQY
TRBJ2-5 | TRBV15 | ATSRVGTGGETQY
TRBJ2-1 | TRBV20-1 | SARAPTSGNNEQF
TRBJ2-2 | TRBV2 | ASSYTSGRAPGELF
TRBJ2-1 | TRBV12-3/TRBV12-4 | ASSLRGRVQF
TRBJ2-2 | TRBV4-1 | ASSHPGLAGSGELF
TRBJ2-5 | TRBV4-1 | ASSRSGTVQETQY
TRBJ1-2 | TRBV5-1 | ASSLLEGAGYGYT
TRBJ2-7 | TRBV7-9 | ASSPRGDSSYEQY
TRBJ2-3 | TRBV12-3/TRBV12-4 | ASSLRGPDTQY
TRBJ1-4 | TRBV3-1 | ASSQDQQGDEKLF
TRBJ1-5 | TRBV14 | ASSQGGSSNQPQH
TRBJ1-5 | TRBV7-6 | ASSLALGQPQH
TRBJ1-2 | TRBV7-8 | ASSLNRDRDGYT
TRBJ1-1 | TRBV15 | ATSRIGAKRTEAF
TRBJ2-1 | TRBV18 | ASSPRQGANEQF
TRBJ2-1 | TRBV29-1 | STRTLGGVNEQF
TRBJ2-2 | TRBV11-2 | ASSSRGTSTGELF
TRBJ2-4 | TRBV27 | ASSLRQGKAKNIQY
TRBJ2-1 | TRBV5-1 | ASSLTSGFISNEQF
TRBJ2-5 | TRBV6-5 | ASSYSGLASETQY
TRBJ2-5 | TRBV3-1 | ASSPSGVSGTQY
TRBJ2-1 | TRBV5-1 | ASSLGAGSGEQF
TRBJ1-2 | TRBV7-9 | ASSLETYGYT